The 7 T cell receptor beta chains below come from one sample, sequenced in a study of blood T cell repertoires in COVID-19. TCRdb's copy holds only in-frame clones and misses some; the assay was immunoSEQ multiplex PCR. The table records about 73,000 clones, about 91% of them present only once. Sequenced input: peripheral blood. The receptors derive from a man older than 75 with acute or convalescent COVID-19.

The V gene is TRBV12-3 or TRBV12-4, the J gene TRBJ2-1, with a tentative D call TRBD2 (5 bases). Trimming took 3 bases from V and 13 from J, leaving 16 bases between them. There are 13 residues in the CDR3. CDR3 DNA sequence: TGTGCCAGCAGTTTGGACCCCCGGGGATCCCAGTTCTTC. Residues: CASSLDPRGSQFF.

The CDR3 DNA reads as TGTGCCACCAGTGATTTGGGGGACAGGGGACGGAGCGGGTCTACCTACGAGCAGTACTTC. As protein: CATSDLGDRGRSGSTYEQYF. This chain joins TRBV24-1 and TRBJ2-7, with TRBD1 matching 10 bases. Losses at the gene ends were 0 bases for V and 2 bases for J; bases not matched to a gene: 15. Germline V gene lookup returns CDR1 KGHDR and CDR2 SFDVKD. This CDR3 spans 20 amino acids.

V is TRBV11-2 and J is TRBJ2-7, with TRBD1 as a possible D gene (5 bases). This CDR3 region has 15 residues. With 6 bases removed from V and 1 base from J, the gap between germline ends came to 16 bases. Per the germline V gene, CDR1 is SGHAT and CDR2 is FQNNGV. The CDR3 sequence: CASSSIKGPSYEQYF. The DNA of the CDR3 is TGTGCCAGCAGTTCCATTAAGGGGCCGTCCTACGAGCAGTACTTC.

The chain is built from TRBV6-5 and TRBJ2-7, with 8 bases that match TRBD2. V gave up 11 bases and J gave up 3 bases; unmatched junction bases: 9. The CDR3 covers 13 residues. Per germline, CDR1 MNHEY and CDR2 SVGAGI. The CDR3: CAVGEAGVYEQYF. CDR3 DNA: TGTGCCGTGGGGGAAGCGGGAGTCTACGAGCAGTACTTC.

A few counts support this clone. The CDR3 loop is CASKTGDYEQYF. The CDR3 DNA sequence: TGTGCCAGTAAGACAGGGGACTACGAGCAGTACTTC. The genes are TRBV6-5 and TRBJ2-7, with TRBD1 identical over 8 bases. There are 12 residues in the CDR3. Trimming took 9 bases from V and 3 from J; bases not matched to a gene: 4. Germline assignment: CDR1 MNHEY and CDR2 SVGAGI.

J is TRBJ1-2 and V is TRBV18, with 10 bases aligning to TRBD1. Trimming removed 3 bases from V and 6 bases from J; junction bases left unmatched: 4. This CDR3 comprises 14 residues. Germline loops: CDR1 KGHSH, CDR2 LQKENI. The DNA for the CDR3 is TGTGCCAGCTCACCTGGACAGGGGGTCGATGGCTACACCTTC. It codes for CASSPGQGVDGYTF. Full variable domain (outside the CDR3, taken from reference TRBV18 and TRBJ1-2): NAGVMQNPRHLVRRRGQEARLRCSPMKGHSHVYWYRQLPEEGLKFMVYLQKENIIDESGMPKERFSAEFPKEGPSILRIQQVVRGDSAAYFCASSPGQGVDGYTFGSGTRLTVV.

The chain links TRBV5-1 to TRBJ2-7; possibly TRBD2 for D (6 bases). The germline V gene encodes CDR1 SGHRS and CDR2 YFSETQ. V gave up 2 bases and J gave up 7 bases, with 10 bases separating them. This CDR3 is 12 amino acids long. CDR3 nucleotides: TGCGCCAGCAGCTTCCCTCGGGGGGAGCAGTACTTC. Amino acid sequence: CASSFPRGEQYF. Variable domain in full (rest from reference TRBV5-1 and TRBJ2-7): KAGVTQTPRYLIKTRGQQVTLSCSPISGHRSVSWYQQTPGQGLQFLFEYFSETQRNKGNFPGRFSGRQFSNSRSEMNVSTLELGDSALYLCASSFPRGEQYFGPGTRLTVT.